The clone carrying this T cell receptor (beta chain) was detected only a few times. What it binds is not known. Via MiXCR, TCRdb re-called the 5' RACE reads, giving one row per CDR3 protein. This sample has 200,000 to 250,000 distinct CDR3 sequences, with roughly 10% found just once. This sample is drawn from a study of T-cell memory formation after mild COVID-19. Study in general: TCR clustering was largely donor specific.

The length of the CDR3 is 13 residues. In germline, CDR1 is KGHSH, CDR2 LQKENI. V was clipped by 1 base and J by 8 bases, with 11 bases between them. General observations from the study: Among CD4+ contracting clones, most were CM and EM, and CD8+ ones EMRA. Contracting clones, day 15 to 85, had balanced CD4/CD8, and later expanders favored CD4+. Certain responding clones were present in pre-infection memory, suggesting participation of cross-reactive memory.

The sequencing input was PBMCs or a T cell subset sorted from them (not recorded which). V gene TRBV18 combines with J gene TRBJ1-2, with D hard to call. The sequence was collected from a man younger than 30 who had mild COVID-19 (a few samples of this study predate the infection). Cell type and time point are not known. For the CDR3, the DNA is TGTGCCAGCTCACCACTCGCCGGGAACGGCTACACCTTC. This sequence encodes CASSPLAGNGYTF.